This T cell receptor (beta chain) was sequenced during a study of blood T cell repertoires in COVID-19. Study-wide background: Some COVID-19 samples were acute and others convalescent; all came from the United States, Italy and Spain. PBMCs, B-cell-depleted T cells, or T cells were the source of the cDNA or gDNA that made up the material.

Per the study methods: Reference gene primers were amplified, and this amplification served to estimate nucleated cell counts. Sequencing was performed with immunoSEQ multiplex PCR; in TCRdb, only in-frame clones are kept and a portion is missing. V and J calls and clone size are as listed in that table; D and trimming were resolved from the DNA. There are 20,000 to 25,000 clones in the sample; more than 75% occur only once, and approximately 3.6% lies in the top ten. The CDR3 is made up of 15 amino acids. The ends were cut back, 3 bases at V and 0 bases at J, with 10 bases in the middle. The germline V gene has CDR1 SGHNT and CDR2 YYREEE (reference sequence). This clone occurred once.

The V call is TRBV5-4, the J call TRBJ2-1, with D perhaps TRBD2 (5 bases). This clonotype originated in a man in his forties or fifties with active COVID-19. The sample taken for sequencing was peripheral blood. The CDR3 region has the DNA TGTGCCAGCAGCTCCAGACTAAGCTCCTACAATGAGCAGTTCTTC. It yields the protein CASSSRLSSYNEQFF.